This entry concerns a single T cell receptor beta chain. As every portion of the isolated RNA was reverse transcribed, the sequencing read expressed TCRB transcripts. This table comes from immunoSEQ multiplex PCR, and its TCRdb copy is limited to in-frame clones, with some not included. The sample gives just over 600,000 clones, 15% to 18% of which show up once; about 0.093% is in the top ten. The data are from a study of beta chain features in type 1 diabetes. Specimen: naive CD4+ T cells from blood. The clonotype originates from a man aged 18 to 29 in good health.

The chain's CDR3 is CASGKTGELGETQYF. CDR3 DNA sequence: TGTGCTAGTGGCAAGACTGGGGAACTTGGGGAGACCCAGTACTTC. The V gene is TRBV12-5, the J gene TRBJ2-5; D unresolved. The length of the CDR3 is 15 residues. Trimming cost V 6 bases and J 5 bases, with 19 bases left between them. The germline V gene has CDR1 LGHNT and CDR2 FRNRAP.